The source of this T cell receptor (beta chain) is a study of OX40 agonist ivuxolimab in advanced cancers. The assay was immunoSEQ multiplex PCR, and TCRdb's table has in-frame clones only and misses some. The sample records 55,000 to 90,000 clones, more than 80% being singletons. The CDR3 runs to 15 residues. Trimming left V 2 bases short and J 1 base short, with 11 bases between. CDR1 and CDR2 (germline): MGHDK, SYGVNS. The material was CD4+ or CD8+ T cells sorted from blood, obtained in a trial of the OX40 agonist ivuxolimab. The chain recombines TRBV25-1 with TRBJ1-1; D uncertain. The source of this sequence is an adult with an advanced solid tumor such as melanoma, head and neck, liver or kidney cancer. The CDR3 here is CASSETSQGNTEAFF. The CDR3 coding sequence is TGTGCCAGCAGTGAAACCTCACAAGGGAACACTGAAGCTTTCTTT.